This TCR beta chain was captured by sequencing in a study of T-cell reconstitution after alpha-beta-depleted transplantation in children. Unique molecular identifiers were built into the TCRbeta library. A single record per CDR3 protein comes from TCRdb applying MiXCR to the PCR reads. This table holds some 390,000 distinct CDR3 sequences, over 20% found once. This clonotype has only a few counts. V shed 0 bases and J shed 0 bases, with 18 bases lying between them. This CDR3 contains 18 residues. The germline gives CDR1 DFQATT, CDR2 SNEGSKA (reference sequence). The receptor was derived from a human donor who donated a stem cell graft to a child with acute myeloid leukemia. V is TRBV20-1 and J is TRBJ1-5; D is possibly TRBD1 (6 bases). The material sequenced was PBMCs from the stem cell graft donor, taken from the stem cell graft. The CDR3 bases are TGCAGTGCTAGAGACGGTACAGGGAGCCTTCATAGCAATCAGCCCCAGCATTTT. Its protein product is CSARDGTGSLHSNQPQHF.